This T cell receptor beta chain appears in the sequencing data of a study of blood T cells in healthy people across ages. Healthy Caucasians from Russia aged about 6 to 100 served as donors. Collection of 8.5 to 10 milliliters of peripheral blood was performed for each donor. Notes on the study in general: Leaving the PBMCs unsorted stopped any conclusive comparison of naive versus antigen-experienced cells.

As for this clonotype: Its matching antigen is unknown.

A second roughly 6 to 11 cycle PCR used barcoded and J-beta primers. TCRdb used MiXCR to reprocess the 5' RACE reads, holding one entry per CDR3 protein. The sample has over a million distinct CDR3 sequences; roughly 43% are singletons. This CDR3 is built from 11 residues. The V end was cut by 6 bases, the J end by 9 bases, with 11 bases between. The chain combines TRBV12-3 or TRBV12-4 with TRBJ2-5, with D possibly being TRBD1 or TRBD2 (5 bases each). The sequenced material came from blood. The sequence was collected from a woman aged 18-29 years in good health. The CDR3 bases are TGTGCCAGCAGCCAGGGACCCCCCCAGTACTTC. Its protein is CASSQGPPQYF.